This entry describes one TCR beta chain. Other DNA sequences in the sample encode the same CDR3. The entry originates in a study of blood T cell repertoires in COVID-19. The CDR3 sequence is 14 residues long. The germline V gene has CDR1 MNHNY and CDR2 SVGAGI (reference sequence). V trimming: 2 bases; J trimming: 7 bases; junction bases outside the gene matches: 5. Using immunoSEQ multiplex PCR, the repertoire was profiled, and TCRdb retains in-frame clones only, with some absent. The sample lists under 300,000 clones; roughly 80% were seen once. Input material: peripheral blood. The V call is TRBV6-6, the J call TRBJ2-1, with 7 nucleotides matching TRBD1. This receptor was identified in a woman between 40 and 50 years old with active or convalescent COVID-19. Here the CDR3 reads CASSYPGQTNEQFF. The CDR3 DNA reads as TGTGCCAGCAGTTACCCGGGACAGACGAATGAGCAGTTCTTC.